A selection of T cell receptor beta chains follows, all from one sample in a study of CD8+ T cells in alopecia areata. TCRdb keeps only in-frame clones here, not all; method: immunoSEQ multiplex PCR. This table holds about 200,000 clones, roughly three fifths found once. Source material: CD8+ T cells sorted from blood. The source is a human donor in good health. The CDR3 runs from the conserved cysteine through the conserved F or W. The D gene is left open where the match is weak. Some rows mark clone size as missing; the rest say once, few, many or name a class of expanded clone.

len | d_gene | j_gene | v_gene | abundance | CDR3aa | CDR3nt
14 | NA | TRBJ2-1 | TRBV13 | few | CASSSLASIDEQFF | TGTGCCAGCAGCTCTTTAGCTTCCATAGATGAGCAGTTCTTC
13 | NA | TRBJ2-5 | TRBV7-9 | NA | CASSLQGTETQYF | TGTGCCAGCAGCTTACAGGGAACAGAGACCCAGTACTTC
17 | TRBD1 | TRBJ1-5 | TRBV27 | NA | CASSPRQGLPMNQPQHF | TGTGCCAGCAGTCCCCGACAGGGCTTGCCAATGAATCAGCCCCAGCATTTT
15 | TRBD2 | TRBJ2-5 | TRBV7-6 | NA | CASSGLAVNQETQYF | TGTGCCAGCAGCGGACTAGCGGTAAACCAAGAGACCCAGTACTTC
16 | NA | TRBJ2-1 | TRBV6-1 | many | CASSDVWRGLDNEQFF | TGTGCCAGCAGTGACGTGTGGCGCGGGTTGGACAATGAGCAGTTCTTC
11 | NA | TRBJ2-3 | TRBV29-1 | NA | CSVLITDTQYF | TGCAGCGTCCTCATTACAGATACGCAGTATTTT
16 | TRBD1 | TRBJ2-2 | TRBV4-1 | NA | CASSQEGQGATGELFF | TGCGCCAGCAGCCAGGAGGGGCAGGGGGCGACCGGGGAGCTGTTTTTT
15 | NA | TRBJ1-1 | TRBV19 | few | CASTDWGRGNTEAFF | TGTGCCAGTACCGACTGGGGCAGGGGGAACACTGAAGCTTTCTTT
15 | NA | TRBJ2-7 | TRBV15 | NA | CATSTGRSVSYEQYF | TGTGCCACCAGCACCGGACGGAGTGTCTCCTACGAGCAGTACTTC
14 | NA | TRBJ2-3 | TRBV4-1 | NA | CASSQGVYTDTQYF | TGCGCCAGCAGCCAAGGGGTCTACACAGATACGCAGTATTTT
14 | NA | TRBJ2-7 | TRBV7-3 | NA | CASSLTEDDVEQYF | TGTGCCAGCAGCTTAACTGAGGACGATGTCGAGCAGTACTTC
15 | TRBD1 | TRBJ1-2 | TRBV2 | few | CASSGDLDRGYGYTF | TGTGCCAGCAGTGGAGATCTGGACAGGGGCTATGGCTACACCTTC
16 | NA | TRBJ2-5 | TRBV2 | NA | CASSTGVGGFQETQYF | TGTGCCAGCAGTACTGGGGTGGGCGGGTTTCAAGAGACCCAGTACTTC
11 | NA | TRBJ1-2 | TRBV9 | NA | CASSDSSGYTF | TGTGCCAGCAGCGATTCAAGTGGCTACACCTTC
16 | TRBD1 | TRBJ1-4 | TRBV4-1 | NA | CASSQWTGGVTEKLFF | TGCGCCAGCAGCCAATGGACAGGGGGAGTTACTGAAAAACTGTTTTTT
14 | TRBD1 | TRBJ2-7 | TRBV7-9 | NA | CASSWDRDSYEQYF | TGTGCCAGCAGCTGGGACAGGGACTCCTACGAGCAGTACTTC
13 | NA | TRBJ2-7 | TRBV5-6 | NA | CASSSGTSYEQYF | TGTGCCAGCAGCTCAGGGACATCCTACGAGCAGTACTTC
12 | NA | TRBJ2-7 | TRBV7-8 | NA | CASSLTPHEQYF | TGTGCCAGCAGCTTAACTCCCCACGAGCAGTACTTC
12 | NA | TRBJ2-2 | TRBV2 | NA | CASSERPGELFF | TGTGCCAGCAGTGAACGGCCCGGGGAGCTGTTTTTT
13 | NA | TRBJ2-7 | TRBV27 | NA | CASSLARSYEQYF | TGTGCCAGCAGTTTAGCACGGTCCTACGAGCAGTACTTC
15 | NA | TRBJ2-7 | TRBV4-1 | NA | CASSQEETGFHEQYF | TGCGCCAGCAGCCAAGAGGAAACAGGGTTCCACGAGCAGTACTTC
15 | TRBD2 | TRBJ2-7 | TRBV4-1 | NA | CASSPTGGAAYEQYF | TGCGCCAGCAGCCCCACGGGGGGGGCGGCCTACGAGCAGTACTTC
13 | NA | TRBJ2-7 | TRBV29-1 | NA | CSVELGHPYEQYF | TGCAGCGTTGAACTGGGGCACCCCTACGAGCAGTACTTC